The following is a T cell receptor (beta chain) sequence with its context. There is no known antigen for this receptor. The sample holds no much larger clone one base away, and base qualities are not on file. The data originate from a study of OX40 agonist ivuxolimab in advanced cancers. Background for the entire study: The costimulatory receptor OX40 (CD134) was targeted by ivuxolimab, a fully human IgG2 agonistic monoclonal antibody. Intravenous ivuxolimab was administered to patients every 2 weeks at six dose levels: 0.01, 0.1, 0.3, 1.5, 3 and 10 mg/kg. Among the 50 to 55 dose-escalation patients, about 20 had hepatocellular carcinoma, approximately 15 melanoma, 9 renal cell carcinoma and 9 head and neck cancer. A male proportion of around 80% and a mean age of roughly 58 years, ranging from about 20 to 85, were recorded for the dose-escalation cohort. Prior anti-PD-1, anti-PD-L1 or anti-CTLA-4 therapy was permitted, and approximately 39% of dose-escalation patients had received checkpoint inhibitors. Three dose-escalation patients achieved partial responses, one with hepatocellular carcinoma and two with cutaneous melanoma. Peripheral TCRbeta sequencing aimed to test whether ivuxolimab altered TCR sequence diversity and caused clonal T-cell expansion. The monotherapy dose-escalation portion (N ≈ 52 patients) of the phase I ivuxolimab trial is reported in the paper.

Looking up the germline V gene (reference sequence) yields CDR1 MNHEY and CDR2 SMNVEV. The V end loses 6 bases and the J end loses 3 bases, and a stretch of 11 bases separates them. Its CDR3 holds 13 amino acids, cysteine through phenylalanine. The only DNA kept is the CDR3, 39 bases in frame from the first base. The trial excluded patients who had a history of autoimmune disease or who were on systemic immunosuppression. Peripheral blood for TCR sequencing was drawn from every dose cohort at baseline, at cycle 4 day 1 and at cycle 7 day 1. The samples were taken from a phase I, first-in-human, multicenter, open-label dose-escalation trial of ivuxolimab. Adults with locally advanced or metastatic melanoma, renal cell, hepatocellular, or head and neck squamous cell carcinoma were enrolled in the trial. Before TCR sequencing, CD4+ T cells and CD8+ T cells from peripheral blood were sorted into separate populations.

Genomic DNA was isolated from the sorted cells so that the TCRbeta CDR3 region could be sequenced. The immunoSEQ Assay was used to sequence the TCRbeta CDR3 regions. TCRdb holds this immuneACCESS table with in-frame rearrangements only. Some clones are missing; in checked studies, unresolved V genes explain under half, and the rest has no known cause. The sample table contains 20,000 to 25,000 clones; only one count was recorded for about 83% of them. The top ten clonotypes cover roughly 20% of the sample. Overall study results and their limits: At doses of 0.1 to 3.0 mg/kg, clonal expansion of both CD4+ and CD8+ T cells in blood was seen between baseline and week 6. After ivuxolimab, CD8+ T cells had more expanded clones than CD4+ T cells on average. Low levels of normalized T-cell clonal expansion were also seen in some patients who did not respond. Which antigens the clonally expanded peripheral T cells were specific for was not determined. In the 0.1-3.0 mg/kg groups, partial responders had among the lowest normalized peripheral clonal expansion, particularly in CD8+ T cells.

The clonotype was recovered from an adult with an advanced solid tumor such as melanoma, head and neck, liver or kidney cancer. The material sequenced was CD4+ or CD8+ T cells sorted from blood, taken in a trial of the OX40 agonist ivuxolimab. The rearrangement joined TRBV27 to TRBJ1-2; 5 matching bases give a weak D call of TRBD1. The DNA sequence is given as TGTGCCAGCAGCTCGGACACCTACTATGGCTACACCTTC. This gives the protein CASSSDTYYGYTF.